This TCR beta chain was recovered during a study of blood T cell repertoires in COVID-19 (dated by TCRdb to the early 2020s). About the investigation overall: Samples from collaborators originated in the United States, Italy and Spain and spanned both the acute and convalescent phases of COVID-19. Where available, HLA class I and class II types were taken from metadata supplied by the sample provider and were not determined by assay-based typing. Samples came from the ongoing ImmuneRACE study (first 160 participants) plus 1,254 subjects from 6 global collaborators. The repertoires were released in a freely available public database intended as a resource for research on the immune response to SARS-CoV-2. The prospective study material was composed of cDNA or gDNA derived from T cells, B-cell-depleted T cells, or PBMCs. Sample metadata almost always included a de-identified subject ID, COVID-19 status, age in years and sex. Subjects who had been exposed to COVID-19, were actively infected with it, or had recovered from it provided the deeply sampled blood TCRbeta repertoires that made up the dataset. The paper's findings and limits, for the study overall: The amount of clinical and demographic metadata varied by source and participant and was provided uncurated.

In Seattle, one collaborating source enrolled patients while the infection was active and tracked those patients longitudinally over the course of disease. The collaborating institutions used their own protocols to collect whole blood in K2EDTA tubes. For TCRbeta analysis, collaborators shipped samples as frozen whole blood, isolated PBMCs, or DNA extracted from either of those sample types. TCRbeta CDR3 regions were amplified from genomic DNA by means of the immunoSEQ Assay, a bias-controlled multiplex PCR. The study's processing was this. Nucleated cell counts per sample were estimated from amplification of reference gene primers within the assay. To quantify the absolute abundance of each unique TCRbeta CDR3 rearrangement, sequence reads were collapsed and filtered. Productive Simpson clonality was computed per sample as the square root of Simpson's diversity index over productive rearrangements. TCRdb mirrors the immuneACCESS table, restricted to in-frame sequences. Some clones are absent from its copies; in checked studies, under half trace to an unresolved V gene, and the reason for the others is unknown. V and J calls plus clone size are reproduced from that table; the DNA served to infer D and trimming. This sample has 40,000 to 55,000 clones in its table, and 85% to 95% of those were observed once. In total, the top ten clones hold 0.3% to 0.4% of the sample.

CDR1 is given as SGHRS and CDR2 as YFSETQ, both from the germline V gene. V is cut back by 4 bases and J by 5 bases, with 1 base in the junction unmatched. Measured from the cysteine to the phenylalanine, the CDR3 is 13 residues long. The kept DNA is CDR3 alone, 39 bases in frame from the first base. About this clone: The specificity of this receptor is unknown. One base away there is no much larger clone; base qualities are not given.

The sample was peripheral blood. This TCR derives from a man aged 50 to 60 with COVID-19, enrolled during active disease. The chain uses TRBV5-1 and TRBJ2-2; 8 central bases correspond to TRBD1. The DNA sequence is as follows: TGCGCCAGCAGCCGGACAGGGACCGGGGAGCTGTTTTTT. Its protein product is CASSRTGTGELFF.